Given below is one TCR beta chain in context. Assay used: immunoSEQ multiplex PCR; TCRdb lists only in-frame clones, some missing. The sample has 250,000 to 400,000 clones; roughly nine tenths are singletons. The CDR3 has 14 amino acids. Germline-derived CDR1 and CDR2 are KGHSH and LQKENI. The junction had 6 bases not matched to a gene; V was cut back by 3 bases and J by 7 bases. This sample stems from a study of blood T cell repertoires in COVID-19. Material: PBMCs or T cells enriched from blood (not recorded which). The receptor comes from a man between 60 and 75 years old who had recovered from COVID-19. This chain joins TRBV18 and TRBJ2-1; 7 nucleotides match TRBD2. The CDR3 reads CASSPPPGGNEQFF. The CDR3 DNA sequence: TGTGCCAGCTCACCCCCCCCCGGGGGGAATGAGCAGTTCTTC.